This TCR beta chain was identified in a study of T cell responses to AZD1222 COVID-19 vaccine. Findings of the study overall: Vaccine-related CD4 TCRs covered spike, predominating at 160-218 and 743-854. No day 14 peak samples; only post-peak repertoires were characterized. Spike-specific TCR breadth and depth grew following two AZD1222 doses.

Sequenced by immunoSEQ multiplex PCR; TCRdb stores in-frame clones only, minus some. The table has roughly 100,000 clones, 82% seen once. V gave up 3 bases and J gave up 2 bases, with 7 bases separating them. Looked up from germline, CDR1 is DFQATT and CDR2 is SNEGSKA (reference sequence). The CDR3 is 12 amino acids. With respect to this clone: The antigen remains undetermined.

The sequence was obtained from an adult in good health. The source material was peripheral blood, sampled on day 0 of AZD1222 vaccination. J is TRBJ2-5 and V is TRBV20-1; D remains unclear. In nucleotides, the CDR3 is TGCAGTGCTAGTAGAGCACAAGAGACCCAGTACTTC. This sequence encodes CSASRAQETQYF.